This T cell receptor (beta chain) derives from a study of blood T cells in healthy people across ages. Broader study findings: Not knowing donor CMV status may have confounded expanded clonotype changes.

Through a sample-barcoded 5' primer and a J-beta primer mix, a second PCR was run for about 7 to 12 cycles. Each sample provided no less than 3 million CDR3-containing paired-end reads. One entry per CDR3 protein results from TCRdb running MiXCR on the 5' RACE reads. Of roughly 1,500,000 distinct CDR3 sequences listed, 42% were seen once; the top ten hold approximately 7.9%. In each sample, at least 7 million PBMCs were isolated. This clonotype was seen more than once but under ten times. The antigen remains undetermined. The ends lost 0 bases at V and 9 bases at J; junction bases unmatched: 6. This CDR3 is built from 16 residues. Germline CDR1 reads MNHNY; CDR2 reads SVGAGI (reference sequence).

The clonotype originates from a woman aged 18-29 years in good health. Sample: blood. The chain combines TRBV6-6 with TRBJ1-6; 9 bases match TRBD1. The DNA for the CDR3 is TGTGCCAGCAGTTACTCGATGCGGGACAGGGTTTCACCCCTCCACTTT. Residues: CASSYSMRDRVSPLHF.